One sample yielded the 16 T cell receptor beta chains listed below, sequenced in a study of shared clonotypes between healthy human individuals. Naive CD8 cells lacked CD45RO, underwent positive selection for CCR7 and left out terminally differentiated effector memory CD45RA+ cells. Profiled with immunoSEQ multiplex PCR; TCRdb holds only in-frame clones, not every one. The profile shows 1.5 million to 2.5 million clones, less than 95% of them singletons. Input material: naive CD8+ T cells sorted from blood. Receptor source: a man aged 18 to 30 in good health.

In DNA form, the CDR3 reads TGTGCCAGCAGTCCGTGGACAGGGGACACTGAAGCTTTCTTT. Its translation: CASSPWTGDTEAFF. The chain recombines TRBV6-5 with TRBJ1-1; TRBD1 matches 9 bases. V shed 5 bases, J shed 3 bases, and the junction held 4 bases outside the gene matches. CDR3 size: 14 residues. Germline V gene lookup returns CDR1 MNHEY and CDR2 SVGAGI.

The chain joins TRBV11-2 to TRBJ2-2, with D uncertain. Trimming shortened V by 7 bases and J by 1 base, and 7 bases separated the two germline ends. The CDR3 is 13 residues long. From germline, CDR1 is SGHAT and CDR2 FQNNGV. The CDR3 bases are TGTGCCAGCAAGAAGGAGAACACCGGGGAGCTGTTTTTT. It codes for CASKKENTGELFF.

This clone was recorded only once. Additional DNA sequences in this sample encode the identical CDR3. This chain joins TRBV5-1 and TRBJ2-7; 7 bases line up with TRBD2. Germline loops: CDR1 SGHRS, CDR2 YFSETQ. The length of the CDR3 is 13 residues. V lost 1 base to trimming and J lost 3 bases; unmatched junction nucleotides: 1. The CDR3 loop is CASSLTGGYEQYF. The CDR3 nucleotides are TGCGCCAGCAGCTTGACGGGGGGCTACGAGCAGTACTTC. Supplemented by reference TRBV5-1 and TRBJ2-7, the full variable domain reads KAGVTQTPRYLIKTRGQQVTLSCSPISGHRSVSWYQQTPGQGLQFLFEYFSETQRNKGNFPGRFSGRQFSNSRSEMNVSTLELGDSALYLCASSLTGGYEQYFGPGTRLTVT.

V and J are TRBV27 and TRBJ2-6; TRBD1 matches 8 bases. Trimming cost V 5 bases and J 0 bases; bases outside gene matches: 12. The CDR3 has 19 residues. Germline CDR1 reads MNHEY; CDR2 reads SMNVEV (reference sequence). CDR3 nucleotides: TGTGCCAGCAGTCCCCGACGGACAGGGATTTCCTCTGGGGCCAACGTCCTGACTTTC. Protein sequence: CASSPRRTGISSGANVLTF.

This chain joins TRBV6-5 and TRBJ2-1; TRBD2 matches at 8 bases. This CDR3 is built from 15 residues. The germline gives CDR1 MNHEY, CDR2 SVGAGI. Trimming cost V 0 bases and J 5 bases; bases outside gene matches: 3. For the CDR3, the DNA is TGTGCCAGCAGTTACTCCAGCGGGAGAGACAATGAGCAGTTCTTC. Encoded protein: CASSYSSGRDNEQFF.

This chain links TRBV5-4 with TRBJ1-4; maybe TRBD1 (6 bases). CDR1 and CDR2 from the germline V gene are SGHNT and YYREEE (reference sequence). The V gene lost 0 bases and the J gene lost 3 bases, with 9 bases spanning the gap. The CDR3 runs to 15 residues. The CDR3 region has the DNA TGTGCCAGCAGCTTGGAAGGGGGGTCTAATGAAAAACTGTTTTTT. Translating it yields CASSLEGGSNEKLFF.

The rearrangement uses TRBV5-4 and TRBJ2-6; D gene unclear. Germline lookup yields CDR1 SGHNT and CDR2 YYREEE (reference sequence). V was pared by 3 bases and J by 1 base, with 11 bases between. The CDR3 consists of 16 residues. The CDR3: CASSSPHISGANVLTF. In DNA, the CDR3 is TGTGCCAGCAGCTCCCCTCATATTTCTGGGGCCAACGTCCTGACTTTC.

V is TRBV6-5 and J is TRBJ2-7; D ambiguous. The CDR3 extends over 13 amino acids. V was shortened by 7 bases and J by 0 bases, with 10 bases between the two germline ends. Germline V gene data show CDR1 as MNHEY and CDR2 as SVGAGI. The CDR3 loop reads CASTERSSYEQYF. For the CDR3, the DNA is TGTGCCAGCACGGAGAGGAGCTCCTACGAGCAGTACTTC.

About this clone: This specimen includes other DNA sequences encoding the same CDR3. The chain has TRBV13 and TRBJ2-3; D unresolved. This CDR3 spans 12 amino acids. V lost 6 bases and J lost 1, with 5 bases in between. Germline lookup yields CDR1 PRHDT and CDR2 FYEKMQ (reference sequence). This CDR3 reads CASSAGTDTQYF. DNA for the CDR3: TGTGCCAGCAGTGCGGGCACAGATACGCAGTATTTT.

The rearrangement uses TRBV15 and TRBJ2-1; 9 bases fit TRBD2. With V trimmed by 1 base and J by 4 bases, 2 bases remained unmatched. The CDR3 runs to 15 residues. Germline assignment: CDR1 LNHNV and CDR2 YYDKDF (reference sequence). The CDR3 reads CATSRGLAEYNEQFF. The CDR3 DNA reads as TGTGCCACCAGCAGAGGACTAGCGGAGTACAATGAGCAGTTCTTC.

This clone has just a few counts. The J gene is TRBJ1-6, the V gene TRBV6-6; weak D call: TRBD1 (5 bases). V lost 7 bases and J 7 bases, leaving 17 bases between the germline ends. The CDR3 is 15 residues long. The V gene's germline CDR1 is MNHNY and CDR2 SVGAGI (reference sequence). The CDR3 spells CASIETRAGNSPLHF. The CDR3 coding sequence is TGTGCCAGCATTGAAACTAGGGCAGGGAATTCACCCCTCCACTTT.

The chain couples TRBV19 to TRBJ2-1; perhaps TRBD2 as D (5 bases). From germline, CDR1 is LNHDA and CDR2 SQIVND (reference sequence). V dropped 4 bases and J dropped 7 bases, with 11 bases sitting between them. The CDR3 sequence is 13 residues long. The CDR3 reads CASSRIPGNEQFF. The CDR3 bases are TGTGCCAGTAGTAGGATTCCGGGAAATGAGCAGTTCTTC.

The chain carries TRBV27 and TRBJ1-1; the match to TRBD1 covers 7 bases. The V gene end was trimmed by 6 bases and the J gene end by 5 bases; junction bases not matched to a gene: 6. Germline values: CDR1 MNHEY, CDR2 SMNVEV (reference sequence). This CDR3 is built from 13 residues. DNA for the CDR3: TGTGCCAGCAGCCCGACAGGGTATACTGAAGCTTTCTTT. This codes for CASSPTGYTEAFF.

The chain has TRBV7-9 and TRBJ1-2, with D maybe TRBD1 (5 bases). Trimming shortened V by 1 base and J by 8 bases, and 14 bases separated the two germline ends. This CDR3 region has 14 residues. CDR1 and CDR2 (germline): SEHNR, FQNEAQ (reference sequence). The CDR3 sequence: CASSLVGGVEGYTF. CDR3 nucleotides: TGTGCCAGCAGCTTAGTGGGGGGAGTAGAAGGCTACACCTTC.

In this sample, this clone turned up once. CDR3 region: CASRGLGGELFF. The DNA for the CDR3 is TGCGCCAGCAGGGGGTTGGGCGGGGAGCTGTTTTTT. The chain is built from TRBV4-3 and TRBJ2-2; D remains ambiguous. CDR1 LGHNA and CDR2 YSLEER come from the germline V gene. V lost 6 bases and J lost 7, with 9 bases in between. This CDR3 region has 12 residues.

This clone was observed a few times. The chain couples TRBV7-9 to TRBJ1-1, with unresolved D. CDR1 is SEHNR, CDR2 FQNEAQ, per germline (reference sequence). This CDR3 has 12 residues. V was shortened by 5 bases and J by 5 bases, with 9 bases between the two germline ends. The DNA for the CDR3 is TGTGCCAGCAGCGTAGGTTGGACTGAAGCTTTCTTT. Amino acid sequence: CASSVGWTEAFF.